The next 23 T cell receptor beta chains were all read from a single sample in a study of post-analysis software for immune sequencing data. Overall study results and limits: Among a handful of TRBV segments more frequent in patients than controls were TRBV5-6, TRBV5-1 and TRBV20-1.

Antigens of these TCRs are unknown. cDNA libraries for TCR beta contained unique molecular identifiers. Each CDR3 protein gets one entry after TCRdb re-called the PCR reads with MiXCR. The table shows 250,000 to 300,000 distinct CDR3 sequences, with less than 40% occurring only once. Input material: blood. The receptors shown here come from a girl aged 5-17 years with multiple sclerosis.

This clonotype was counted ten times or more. As DNA, the CDR3 is TGTGCCACCAGCAGAGATCTTCCTGATCGACAAGAGACCCAGTACTTC. Protein sequence: CATSRDLPDRQETQYF. The V gene is TRBV15, the J gene TRBJ2-5; no clear D gene. V was cut by 0 bases and J by 2 bases, with 13 bases left in between. The CDR3 sequence is 16 residues long. Germline CDR1 LNHNV, CDR2 YYDKDF (reference sequence).

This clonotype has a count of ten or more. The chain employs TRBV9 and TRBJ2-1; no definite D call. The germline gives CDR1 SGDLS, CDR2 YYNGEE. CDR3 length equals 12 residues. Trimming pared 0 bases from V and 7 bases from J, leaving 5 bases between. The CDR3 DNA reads TGTGCCAGCAGCGTAGGTCCTAATGAGCAGTTCTTC. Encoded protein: CASSVGPNEQFF.

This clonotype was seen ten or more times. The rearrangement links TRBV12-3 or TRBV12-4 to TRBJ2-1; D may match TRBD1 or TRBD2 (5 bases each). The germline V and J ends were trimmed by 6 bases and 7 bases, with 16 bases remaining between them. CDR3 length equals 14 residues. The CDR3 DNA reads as TGTGCCAGCAGCCTCCGGGACCTGGGAAATGAGCAGTTCTTC. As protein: CASSLRDLGNEQFF.

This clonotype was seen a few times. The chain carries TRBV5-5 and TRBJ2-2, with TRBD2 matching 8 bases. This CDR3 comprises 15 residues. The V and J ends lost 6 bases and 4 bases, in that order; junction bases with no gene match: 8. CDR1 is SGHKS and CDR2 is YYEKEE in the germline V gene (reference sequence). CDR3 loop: CASTGTGGPTGELFF. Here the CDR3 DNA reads TGTGCCAGCACGGGCACGGGGGGGCCCACCGGGGAGCTGTTTTTT.

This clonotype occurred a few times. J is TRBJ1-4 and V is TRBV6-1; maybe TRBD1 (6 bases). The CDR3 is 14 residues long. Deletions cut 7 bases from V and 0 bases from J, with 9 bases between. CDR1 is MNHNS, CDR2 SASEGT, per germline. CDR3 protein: CASNYRATNEKLFF. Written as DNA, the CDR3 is TGTGCCAGCAACTACAGGGCAACTAATGAAAAACTGTTTTTT.

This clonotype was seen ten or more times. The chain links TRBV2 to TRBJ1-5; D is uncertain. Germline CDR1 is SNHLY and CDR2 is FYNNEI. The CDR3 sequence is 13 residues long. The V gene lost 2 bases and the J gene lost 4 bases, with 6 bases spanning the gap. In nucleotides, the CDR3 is TGTGCCAGCAGTGAACGGGGTAATCAGCCCCAGCATTTT. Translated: CASSERGNQPQHF.

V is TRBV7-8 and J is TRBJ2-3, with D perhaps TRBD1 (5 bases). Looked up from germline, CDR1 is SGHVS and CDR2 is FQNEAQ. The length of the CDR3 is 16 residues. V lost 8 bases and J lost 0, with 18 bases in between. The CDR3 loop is CASSPVRQRSTDTQYF. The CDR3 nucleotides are TGTGCCAGCTCCCCCGTTAGACAGCGCAGCACAGATACGCAGTATTTT.

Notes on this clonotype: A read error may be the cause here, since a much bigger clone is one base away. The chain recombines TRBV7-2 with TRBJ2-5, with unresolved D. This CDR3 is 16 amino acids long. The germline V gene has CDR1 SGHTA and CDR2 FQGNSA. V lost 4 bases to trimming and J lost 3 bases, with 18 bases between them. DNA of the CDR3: TGTGCCAGCAGCTATTGGGCGGAAGGGCGGAAAGAGACCCAGTACTTC. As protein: CASSYWAEGRKETQYF.

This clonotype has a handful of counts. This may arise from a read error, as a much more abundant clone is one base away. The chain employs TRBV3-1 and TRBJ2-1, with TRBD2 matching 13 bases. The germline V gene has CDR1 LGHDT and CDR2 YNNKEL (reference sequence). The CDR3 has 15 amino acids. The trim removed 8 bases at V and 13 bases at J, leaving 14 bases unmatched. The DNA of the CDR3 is TGTGCCAGCCGACCGGGACTAGCGGGAACGGAGACCCAGTTCTTC. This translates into CASRPGLAGTETQFF.

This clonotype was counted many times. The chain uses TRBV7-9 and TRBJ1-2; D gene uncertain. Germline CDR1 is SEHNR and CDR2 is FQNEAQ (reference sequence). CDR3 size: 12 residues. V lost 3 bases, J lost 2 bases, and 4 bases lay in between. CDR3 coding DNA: TGTGCCAGCAGCTTTGACAACTATGGCTACACCTTC. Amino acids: CASSFDNYGYTF.

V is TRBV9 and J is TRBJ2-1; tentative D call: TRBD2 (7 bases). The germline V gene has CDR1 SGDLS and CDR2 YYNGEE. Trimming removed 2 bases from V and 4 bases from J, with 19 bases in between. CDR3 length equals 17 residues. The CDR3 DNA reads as TGTGCCAGCAGCGTCTTGAGTGGGGGGGCGGGATACAATGAGCAGTTCTTC. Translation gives CASSVLSGGAGYNEQFF. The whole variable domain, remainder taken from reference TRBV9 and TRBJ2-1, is DSGVTQTPKHLITATGQRVTLRCSPRSGDLSVYWYQQSLDQGLQFLIQYYNGEERAKGNILERFSAQQFPDLHSELNLSSLELGDSALYFCASSVLSGGAGYNEQFFGPGTRLTVL.

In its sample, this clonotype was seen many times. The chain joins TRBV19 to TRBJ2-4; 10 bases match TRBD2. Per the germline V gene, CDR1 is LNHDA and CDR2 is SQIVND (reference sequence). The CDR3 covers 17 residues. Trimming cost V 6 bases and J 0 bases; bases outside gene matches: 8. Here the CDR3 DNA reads TGTGCCAGTAGCAGGGCTAGCGGGAGCCTAGCCAAAAACATTCAGTACTTC. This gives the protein CASSRASGSLAKNIQYF.

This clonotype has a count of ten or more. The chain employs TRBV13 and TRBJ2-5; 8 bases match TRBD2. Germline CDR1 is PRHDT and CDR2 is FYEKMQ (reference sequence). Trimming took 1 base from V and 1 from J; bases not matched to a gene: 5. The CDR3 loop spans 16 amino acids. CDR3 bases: TGTGCCAGCAGCTTAGTCTCCGGGGGGGTCCAAGAGACCCAGTACTTC. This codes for CASSLVSGGVQETQYF.

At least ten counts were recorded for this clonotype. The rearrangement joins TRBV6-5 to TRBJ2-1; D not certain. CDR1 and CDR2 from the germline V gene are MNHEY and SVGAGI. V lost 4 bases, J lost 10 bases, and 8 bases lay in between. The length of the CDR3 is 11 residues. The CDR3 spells CASSFRREQFF. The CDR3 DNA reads TGTGCCAGCAGTTTTAGACGAGAGCAGTTCTTC.

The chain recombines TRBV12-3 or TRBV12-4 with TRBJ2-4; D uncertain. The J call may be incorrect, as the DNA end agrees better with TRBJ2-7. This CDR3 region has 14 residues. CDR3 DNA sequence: TGTGCCAGCAGCCCGCCGACGTGGCCCTACGAGCAGTACTTC. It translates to CASSPPTWPYEQYF.

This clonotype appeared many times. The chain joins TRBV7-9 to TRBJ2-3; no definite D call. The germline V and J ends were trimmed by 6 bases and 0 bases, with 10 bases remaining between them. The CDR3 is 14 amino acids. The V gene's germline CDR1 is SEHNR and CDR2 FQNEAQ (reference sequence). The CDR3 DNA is TGTGCCAGCAGAATTGGAGCTAGCACAGATACGCAGTATTTT. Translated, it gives CASRIGASTDTQYF.

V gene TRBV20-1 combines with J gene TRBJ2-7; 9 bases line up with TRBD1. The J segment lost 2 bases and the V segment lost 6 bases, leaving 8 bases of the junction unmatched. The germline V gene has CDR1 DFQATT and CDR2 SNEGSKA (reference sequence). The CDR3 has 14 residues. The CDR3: CSAQGGTGTYEQYF. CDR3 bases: TGCAGTGCCCAAGGAGGGACAGGGACCTACGAGCAGTACTTC.

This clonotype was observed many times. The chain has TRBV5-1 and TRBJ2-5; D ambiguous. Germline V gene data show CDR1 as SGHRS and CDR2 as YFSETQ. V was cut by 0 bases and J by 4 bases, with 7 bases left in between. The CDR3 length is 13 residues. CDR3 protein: CASSLALRETQYF. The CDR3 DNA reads TGCGCCAGCAGCTTGGCCTTACGAGAGACCCAGTACTTC.

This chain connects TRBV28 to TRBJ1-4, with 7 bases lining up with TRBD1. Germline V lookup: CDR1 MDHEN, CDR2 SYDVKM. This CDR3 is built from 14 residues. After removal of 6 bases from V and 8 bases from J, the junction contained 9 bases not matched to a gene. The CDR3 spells CASSQGTEDEKLFF. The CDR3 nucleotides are TGTGCCAGCAGCCAAGGGACAGAGGACGAAAAACTGTTTTTT.

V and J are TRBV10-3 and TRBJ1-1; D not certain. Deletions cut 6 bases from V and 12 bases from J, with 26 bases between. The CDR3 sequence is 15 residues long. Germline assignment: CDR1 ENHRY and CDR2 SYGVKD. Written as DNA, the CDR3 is TGTGCCATCAGGCCCCAGCCCGTAGGGCAGGTCGAGCCTTTCTTT. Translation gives CAIRPQPVGQVEPFF.

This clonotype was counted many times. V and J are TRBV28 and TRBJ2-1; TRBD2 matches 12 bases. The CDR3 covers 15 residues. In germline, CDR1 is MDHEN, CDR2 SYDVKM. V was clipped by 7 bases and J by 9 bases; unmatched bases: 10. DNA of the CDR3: TGTGCCAGCAAAACGCCTAGCGGGGGGGCGAGTGAGCAGTTCTTC. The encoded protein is CASKTPSGGASEQFF. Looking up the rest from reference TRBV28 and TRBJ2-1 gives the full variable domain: DVKVTQSSRYLVKRTGEKVFLECVQDMDHENMFWYRQDPGLGLRLIYFSYDVKMKEKGDIPEGYSVSREKKERFSLILESASTNQTSMYLCASKTPSGGASEQFFGPGTRLTVL.

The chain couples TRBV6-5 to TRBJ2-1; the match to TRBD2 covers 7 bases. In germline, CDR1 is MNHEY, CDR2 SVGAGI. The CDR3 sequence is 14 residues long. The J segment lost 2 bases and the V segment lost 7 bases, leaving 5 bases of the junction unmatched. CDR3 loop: CASNSAGAYNEQFF. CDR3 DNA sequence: TGTGCCAGCAATTCGGCGGGGGCCTACAATGAGCAGTTCTTC.

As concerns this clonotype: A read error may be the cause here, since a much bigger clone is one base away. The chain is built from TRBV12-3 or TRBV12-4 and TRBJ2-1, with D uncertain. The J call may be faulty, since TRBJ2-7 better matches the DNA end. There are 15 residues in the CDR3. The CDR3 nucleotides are TGTGCCAGCAGTTTAGACTCGAGCTCCTACAATGAGCAGTACTTC. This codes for CASSLDSSSYNEQYF.